This T cell receptor beta chain was observed in a study of radiotherapy plus CTLA-4 blockade in lung cancer. Study summary: With 31% of patients having disease control, objective responses were seen in under 20%. The study's findings and limits: There was expansion of tumor-derived TCR clones in blood after radiotherapy plus ipilimumab. Reportedly, early blood T cell clone dynamics best predicted response, with interferon-beta.

CDR1 and CDR2 (germline): LNHDA, SQIVND (reference sequence). This CDR3 has 17 amino acids. Trimming left V 1 base short and J 0 bases short, with 13 bases between. People whose metastatic non-small-cell lung cancer was chemo-refractory got focal radiation along with CTLA-4 blockade by ipilimumab. Method: immunoSEQ multiplex PCR; TCRdb's copy keeps in-frame clones and lacks some. The sample carries 45,000 or so clones, approximately 76% recorded once. Points on this clone: Its matching antigen is unknown.

This material consisted of peripheral blood, taken from a patient treated with radiotherapy plus ipilimumab. The TCR originated in a human donor with non-small cell lung cancer who had stable disease on radiotherapy plus ipilimumab. The rearrangement joins TRBV19 to TRBJ2-1; tentative D call: TRBD1 (5 bases). The CDR3 reads CASSIVAGWSSYNEQFF. The CDR3 DNA reads TGTGCCAGTAGTATAGTGGCAGGGTGGAGCTCCTACAATGAGCAGTTCTTC.